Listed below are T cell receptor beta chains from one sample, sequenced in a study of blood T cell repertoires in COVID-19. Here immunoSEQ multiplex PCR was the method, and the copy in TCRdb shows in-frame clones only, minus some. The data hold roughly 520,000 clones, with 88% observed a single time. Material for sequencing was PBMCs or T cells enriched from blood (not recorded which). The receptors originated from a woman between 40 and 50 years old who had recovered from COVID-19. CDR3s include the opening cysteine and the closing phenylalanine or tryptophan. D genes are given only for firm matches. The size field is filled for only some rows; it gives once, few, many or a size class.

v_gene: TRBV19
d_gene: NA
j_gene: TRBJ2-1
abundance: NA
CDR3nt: TGTGCCAGTACCCCCTGGGCGGGCTCCCAACCGGGGAATGAGCAGTTCTTC
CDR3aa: CASTPWAGSQPGNEQFF

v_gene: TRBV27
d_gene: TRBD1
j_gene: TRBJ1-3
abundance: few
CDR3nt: TGTGCCAGCAGTTTAAAAGGGACAGCTGGAAACACCATATATTTT
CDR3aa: CASSLKGTAGNTIYF

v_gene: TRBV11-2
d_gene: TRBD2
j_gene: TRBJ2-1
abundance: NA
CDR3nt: TGTGCCAGCAGCCTAAGGGGGACTAGCGGGAGGAATGAGCAGTTCTTC
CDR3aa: CASSLRGTSGRNEQFF

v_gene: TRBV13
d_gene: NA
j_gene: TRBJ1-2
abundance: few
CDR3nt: TGTGCCAGCAGCCTTGGGGAGGGAGGGTATGGCTACACCTTC
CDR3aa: CASSLGEGGYGYTF

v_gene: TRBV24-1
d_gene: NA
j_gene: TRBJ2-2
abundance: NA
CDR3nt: TGTGCCACCAGCGAAAACACAGACACCGGGGAGCTGTTTTTT
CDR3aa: CATSENTDTGELFF

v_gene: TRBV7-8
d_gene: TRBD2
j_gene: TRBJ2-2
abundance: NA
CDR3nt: TGTGCCAGCAGCCTAGGACTAGCGGGAAAAATGAACACCGGGGAGCTGTTTTTT
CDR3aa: CASSLGLAGKMNTGELFF

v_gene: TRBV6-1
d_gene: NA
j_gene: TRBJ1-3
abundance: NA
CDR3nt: TGTGCCAGCAGTGGAGGACAGATAACCTCTGGAAACACCATATATTTT
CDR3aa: CASSGGQITSGNTIYF

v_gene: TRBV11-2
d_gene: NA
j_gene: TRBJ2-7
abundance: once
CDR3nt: TGTGCCAGCAGCTTAGCCCCTTACGAGCAGTACTTC
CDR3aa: CASSLAPYEQYF

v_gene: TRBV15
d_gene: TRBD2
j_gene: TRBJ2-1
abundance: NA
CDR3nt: TGTGCCACCAGCAGAGCCCCTAGTGCACTAGCGGGGACGTACAATGAGCAGTTCTTC
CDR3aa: CATSRAPSALAGTYNEQFF

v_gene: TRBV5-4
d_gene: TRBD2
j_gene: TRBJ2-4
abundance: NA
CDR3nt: TGTGCCAGCAGCTTGGAACCCTATAGCGGGGACCTAGCCAAAAACATTCAGTACTTC
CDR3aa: CASSLEPYSGDLAKNIQYF

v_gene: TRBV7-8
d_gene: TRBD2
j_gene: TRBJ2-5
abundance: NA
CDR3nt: TGTGCCAGCAGCTTAACGACTAGCGGGTCAGAGACCCAGTACTTC
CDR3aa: CASSLTTSGSETQYF

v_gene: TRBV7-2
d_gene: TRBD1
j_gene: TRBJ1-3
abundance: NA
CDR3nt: TGTGCCAGCAGCCCAGGGGGGACCTCTGGAAACACCATATATTTT
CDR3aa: CASSPGGTSGNTIYF

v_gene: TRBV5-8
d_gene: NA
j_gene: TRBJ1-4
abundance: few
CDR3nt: TGTGCCAGCAGCTTGGGCCAGGCAACTAATGAAAAACTGTTTTTT
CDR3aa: CASSLGQATNEKLFF

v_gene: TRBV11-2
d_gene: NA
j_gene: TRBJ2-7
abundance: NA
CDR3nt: TGTGCCAGCAGCTTCCCCCCGGGAGTCTACGAGCAGTACTTC
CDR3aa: CASSFPPGVYEQYF

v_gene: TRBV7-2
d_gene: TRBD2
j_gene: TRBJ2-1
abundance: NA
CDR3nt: TGTGCCAGCAGCTTAATGGCGGGAGGAGGTTCGAACAATGAGCAGTTCTTC
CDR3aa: CASSLMAGGGSNNEQFF

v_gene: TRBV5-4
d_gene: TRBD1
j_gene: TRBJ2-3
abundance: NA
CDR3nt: TGTGCCAGCAGCTCTGGACAGGGGGTTTTCTCAGATACGCAGTATTTT
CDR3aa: CASSSGQGVFSDTQYF

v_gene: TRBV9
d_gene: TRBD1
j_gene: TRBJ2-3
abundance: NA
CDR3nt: TGTGCCAGCAGCGCCCGGACAGGTGCCACAGATACGCAGTATTTT
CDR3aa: CASSARTGATDTQYF

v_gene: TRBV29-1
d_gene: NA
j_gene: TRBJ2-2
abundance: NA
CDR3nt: TGCAGCGTTGAGCGTAGCCCCGGGGAGCTGTTTTTT
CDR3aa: CSVERSPGELFF

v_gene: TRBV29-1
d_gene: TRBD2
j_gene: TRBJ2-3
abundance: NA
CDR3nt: TGCAGTAAAGGACTAGCGGGCACAGATACGCAGTATTTT
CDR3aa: CSKGLAGTDTQYF

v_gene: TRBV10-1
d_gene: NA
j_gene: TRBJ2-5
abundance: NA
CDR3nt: TGCGCCAGCCCCCGGAGGACGGTACAAGAGACCCAGTACTTC
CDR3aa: CASPRRTVQETQYF

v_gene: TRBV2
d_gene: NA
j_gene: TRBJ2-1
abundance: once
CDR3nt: TGTGCCAGCAGTGACCCGGGGTCTCGACGCATGGGCCAGTTCTTC
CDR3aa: CASSDPGSRRMGQFF

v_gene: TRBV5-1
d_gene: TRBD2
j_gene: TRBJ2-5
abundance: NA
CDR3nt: TGCGCCAGCAGCCGAAGACTAGCGGGAGACTGGGAGACCCAGTACTTC
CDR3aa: CASSRRLAGDWETQYF

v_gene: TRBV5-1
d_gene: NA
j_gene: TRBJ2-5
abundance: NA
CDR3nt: TGCGCCAGCAGCTTGGGGGCAGACCTCCAAGAGACCCAGTACTTC
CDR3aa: CASSLGADLQETQYF

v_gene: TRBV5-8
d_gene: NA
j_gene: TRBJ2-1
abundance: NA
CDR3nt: TGTGCCAGCAGCCGGGACACGGATTCCTACAATGAGCAGTTCTTC
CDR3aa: CASSRDTDSYNEQFF

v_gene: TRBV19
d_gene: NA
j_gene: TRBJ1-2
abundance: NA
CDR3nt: TGTGCCAGTAGGGGCGAACGGAGGGACCCCCTCTATGGCTACACCTTC
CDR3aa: CASRGERRDPLYGYTF

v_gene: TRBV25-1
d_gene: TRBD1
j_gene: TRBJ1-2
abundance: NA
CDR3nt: TGTGCCAGCAGTGAACCCGGGACAGGTTATGGCTACACCTTC
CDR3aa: CASSEPGTGYGYTF

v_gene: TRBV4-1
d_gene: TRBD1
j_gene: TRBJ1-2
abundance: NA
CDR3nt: TGCGCCAGCAGCCACAAGAACAGGGGGCTAGTTTATGGCTACACCTTC
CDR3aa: CASSHKNRGLVYGYTF

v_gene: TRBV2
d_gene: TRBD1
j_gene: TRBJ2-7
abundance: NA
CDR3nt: TGTGCCAGCAGCGATCCGGGACAGGGCGGATACGAGCAGTACTTC
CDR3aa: CASSDPGQGGYEQYF

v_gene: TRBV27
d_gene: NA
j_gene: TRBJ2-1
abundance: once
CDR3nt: TGTGCCAGCAGTCCTTACCAGGGGTCTAATGAGCAGTTCTTC
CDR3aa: CASSPYQGSNEQFF

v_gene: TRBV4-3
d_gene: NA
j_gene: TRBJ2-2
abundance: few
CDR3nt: TGCGCCAGCAGCCAAGATGGGGCAACGTTGGCCGGGGAGCTGTTTTTT
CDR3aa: CASSQDGATLAGELFF

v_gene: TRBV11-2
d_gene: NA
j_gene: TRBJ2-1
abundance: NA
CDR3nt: TGTGCCAGCAGCTTAGTCCGGAATGAGCAGTTCTTC
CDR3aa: CASSLVRNEQFF

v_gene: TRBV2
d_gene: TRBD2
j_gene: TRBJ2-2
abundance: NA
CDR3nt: TGTGCCAGCAGTTCTCTAGCGGGAGCACGAACCGGGGAGCTGTTTTTT
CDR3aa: CASSSLAGARTGELFF

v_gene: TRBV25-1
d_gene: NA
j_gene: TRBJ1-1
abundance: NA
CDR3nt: TGTGCCAGCAGTGAAGGACATCCGAACACTGAAGCTTTCTTT
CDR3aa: CASSEGHPNTEAFF

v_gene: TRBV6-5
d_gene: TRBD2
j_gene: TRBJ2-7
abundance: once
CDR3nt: TGTGCCAGCAGTTACTGGGCTAGCGGAGACTACGAGCAGTACTTC
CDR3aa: CASSYWASGDYEQYF

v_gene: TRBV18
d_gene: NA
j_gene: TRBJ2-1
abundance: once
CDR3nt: TGTGCCAGCTCAGTGGGTCTAGCGACCAAGGATGAGCAGTTCTTC
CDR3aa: CASSVGLATKDEQFF

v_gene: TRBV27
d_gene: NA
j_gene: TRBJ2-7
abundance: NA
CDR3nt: TGTGCCAGCAGTTTATCTACAGGGTCCGAGCAGTACTTC
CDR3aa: CASSLSTGSEQYF

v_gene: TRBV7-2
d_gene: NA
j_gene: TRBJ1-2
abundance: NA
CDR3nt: TGTGCCAGCAGCTTATCACTAGATGGCTACACCTTC
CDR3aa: CASSLSLDGYTF

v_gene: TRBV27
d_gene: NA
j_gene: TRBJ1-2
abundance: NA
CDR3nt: TGTGCCAGCAGCCAAACCTACAGCTATGGCTACACCTTC
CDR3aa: CASSQTYSYGYTF

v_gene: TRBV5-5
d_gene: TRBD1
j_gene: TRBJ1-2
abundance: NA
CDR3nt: TGTGCCAGCAGCTTAAGGTCAACAGGGGCGAGGAACTATGGCTACACCTTC
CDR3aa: CASSLRSTGARNYGYTF

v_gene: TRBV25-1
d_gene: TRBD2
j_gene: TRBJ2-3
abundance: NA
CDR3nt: TGTGCCAGCAGTGGACTAGCGGGAGGGACAGATACGCAGTATTTT
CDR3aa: CASSGLAGGTDTQYF

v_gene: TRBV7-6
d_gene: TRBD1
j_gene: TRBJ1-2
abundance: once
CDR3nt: TGTGCCAGCAGCTTAGGCGGGACAGGGAACTATGGCTACACCTTC
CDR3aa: CASSLGGTGNYGYTF

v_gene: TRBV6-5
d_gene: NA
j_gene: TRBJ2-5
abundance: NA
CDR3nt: TGTGCCAGCAGTCCACAGGGTCAGGAGACCCAGTACTTC
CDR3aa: CASSPQGQETQYF

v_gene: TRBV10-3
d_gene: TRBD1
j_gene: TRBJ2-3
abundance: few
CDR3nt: TGTGCCGCCTCCGGGACAGGGACCACAGATACGCAGTATTTT
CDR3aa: CAASGTGTTDTQYF

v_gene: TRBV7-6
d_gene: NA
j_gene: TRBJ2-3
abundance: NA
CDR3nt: TGTGCCAGCAGCTTAGCGGGGGGATACACAGATACGCAGTATTTT
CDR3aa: CASSLAGGYTDTQYF

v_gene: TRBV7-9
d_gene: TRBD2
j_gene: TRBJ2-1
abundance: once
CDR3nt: TGTGCCAGCAGCCCCCGGACTAGCGGGGACCGACATGGCTTAAATCAGCAGTTCTTC
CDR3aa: CASSPRTSGDRHGLNQQFF

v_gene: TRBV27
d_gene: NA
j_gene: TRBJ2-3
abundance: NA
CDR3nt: TGTGCCAGCAGCTTCGCCCCTAACACAGATACGCAGTATTTT
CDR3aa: CASSFAPNTDTQYF

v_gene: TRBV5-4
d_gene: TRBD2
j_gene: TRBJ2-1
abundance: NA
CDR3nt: TGTGCCAGCAGCTCGGATAGCGGGGTTGAGCAGTTCTTC
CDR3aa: CASSSDSGVEQFF